This paragraph reports one T cell receptor (beta chain). The sample belongs to a study of T cells in Graves' hyperthyroidism and ophthalmopathy. The study defined stable Graves' hyperthyroidism as no ophthalmopathy progression within 18 months. TCR beta CDR3 regions were amplified from RNA transcripts. Carried out on the TCR CDR3, a first-round RT-PCR used the HTBI primer set. TCRdb processed the multiplex PCR reads anew with MiXCR; each CDR3 protein has one entry. The sample shows 380,000 or so distinct CDR3 sequences, about 18% of them seen only once. Material for sequencing was blood. The receptor was isolated from a woman younger than 30 with Graves' hyperthyroidism.

For the CDR3, the DNA is TGTGCCAGCAGTGGGGGCAGAAGCCTTTCCTACGAGCAGTACTTC. Its translation: CASSGGRSLSYEQYF. This chain connects TRBV12-3 or TRBV12-4 to TRBJ2-7, with a weak D call TRBD1 (6 bases). This CDR3 is built from 15 residues. Between the trimmed V and J ends, which lost 5 bases and 1 base, there was a span of 15 bases.